The next 29 T cell receptor beta chains were all read from a single sample in a study of cytomegalovirus exposure and HLA in healthy donors. The PCR employed 60 Vbeta primers together with 13 Jbeta primers. Generated by immunoSEQ multiplex PCR, the TCRdb table keeps only in-frame clones and is missing some. The profile shows just over 80,000 clones, 78% of them singletons. The sequenced material came from PBMCs. These receptors were collected from a man aged 18 to 29 in good health and CMV-seropositive.

The rearrangement joins TRBV4-1 to TRBJ2-7, with 8 positions matching TRBD1. The V gene end was trimmed by 5 bases and the J gene end by 3 bases; junction bases not matched to a gene: 3. The germline gives CDR1 MGHRA, CDR2 YSYEKL. The CDR3 runs to 13 residues. CDR3 region: CASSGTGVYEQYF. Here the CDR3 DNA reads TGCGCCAGCAGCGGGACAGGAGTCTACGAGCAGTACTTC.

The chain recombines TRBV7-2 with TRBJ2-4; 11 bases fit TRBD2. Germline CDR1 reads SGHTA; CDR2 reads FQGNSA. J gave up 3 bases and V 4 bases, and 5 bases lay outside the gene matches. The CDR3 spans 16 residues. The CDR3 region has the DNA TGTGCCAGCAGCTCACTAGCGGGAGCAGGCAAAAACATTCAGTACTTC. Translation: CASSSLAGAGKNIQYF. The whole variable domain, remainder taken from reference TRBV7-2 and TRBJ2-4, is GAGVSQSPSNKVTEKGKDVELRCDPISGHTALYWYRQSLGQGLEFLIYFQGNSAPDKSGLPSDRFSAERTGGSVSTLTIQRTQQEDSAVYLCASSSLAGAGKNIQYFGAGTRLSVL.

This clone was recorded a few times. This chain connects TRBV28 to TRBJ2-5, with D hard to call. Germline assignment: CDR1 MDHEN and CDR2 SYDVKM. CDR3 length: 14 residues. Trimming left V 2 bases short and J 5 bases short, with 12 bases between. CDR3 sequence (DNA): TGTGCCAGCAGTTTAACCGTGACTGGGGAGACCCAGTACTTC. Translation gives CASSLTVTGETQYF.

The CDR3 loop is CASSKTGTVSYEQYF. DNA of the CDR3: TGTGCCAGCAGCAAGACCGGGACAGTCAGCTACGAGCAGTACTTC. J is TRBJ2-7 and V is TRBV14; 7 nucleotides line up with TRBD1. Germline CDR1 SGHDN, CDR2 FVKESK. The CDR3 loop spans 15 amino acids. V trimming: 5 bases; J trimming: 3 bases; junction bases outside the gene matches: 10. The whole variable domain, remainder taken from reference TRBV14 and TRBJ2-7, is EAGVTQFPSHSVIEKGQTVTLRCDPISGHDNLYWYRRVMGKEIKFLLHFVKESKQDESGMPNNRFLAERTGGTYSTLKVQPAELEDSGVYFCASSKTGTVSYEQYFGPGTRLTVT.

The gene calls are TRBV4-2 and TRBJ1-4; D possibly corresponds to TRBD1 (6 bases). The CDR3 runs to 16 residues. Germline CDR1 reads LGHNA; CDR2 reads YNFKEQ. The V gene lost 4 bases and the J gene lost 5 bases, with 17 bases spanning the gap. The CDR3 is CASSLFFRGENEKLFF. For the CDR3, the DNA is TGTGCCAGCAGCCTTTTTTTCAGGGGCGAAAATGAAAAACTGTTTTTT.

The chain combines TRBV29-1 with TRBJ2-7; TRBD1 might be the D (6 bases). CDR1 SQVTM and CDR2 ANQGSEA come from the germline V gene. This CDR3 has 12 amino acids. V shed 8 bases and J shed 3 bases, with 14 bases lying between them. Here the CDR3 reads CSTRQAGYEQYF. The CDR3 DNA follows: TGCAGCACCAGACAGGCTGGCTACGAGCAGTACTTC.

The chain is built from TRBV11-2 and TRBJ1-1; TRBD1 aligns across 7 bases. Germline V lookup: CDR1 SGHAT, CDR2 FQNNGV. CDR3 length: 12 residues. Trimming took 3 bases from V and 10 from J; bases not matched to a gene: 5. CDR3 bases: TGTGCCAGCAGCTTCAACACAGGGGCAGCTTTCTTT. Protein product: CASSFNTGAAFF.

This clone was seen a handful of times. The genes are TRBV7-9 and TRBJ1-2, with 7 nucleotides matching TRBD1. Germline V CDR1 and CDR2: SEHNR, FQNEAQ (reference sequence). The CDR3 is 15 residues long. The V segment lost 0 bases and the J segment 8 bases; nucleotides outside the gene matches: 9. The CDR3, as DNA: TGTGCCAGCAGCTTAGCCGGGACAGCCTCCGGCGGCTACACCTTC. This sequence encodes CASSLAGTASGGYTF. The complete variable domain, with remaining parts taken from reference TRBV7-9 and TRBJ1-2, reads DTGVSQNPRHKITKRGQNVTFRCDPISEHNRLYWYRQTLGQGPEFLTYFQNEAQLEKSRLLSDRFSAERPKGSFSTLEIQRTEQGDSAMYLCASSLAGTASGGYTFGSGTRLTVV.

The V and J genes are TRBV11-2 and TRBJ2-3, with D hard to call. Between the trimmed V and J ends, which lost 8 bases and 4 bases, there was a span of 10 bases. This CDR3 is built from 12 residues. Per the germline V gene, CDR1 is SGHAT and CDR2 is FQNNGV. CDR3 loop: CASPAAADTQYF. CDR3 coding DNA: TGTGCCAGCCCCGCGGCGGCAGATACGCAGTATTTT.

The rearrangement links TRBV6-1 to TRBJ1-5; 8 nucleotides line up with TRBD1. Germline trimming cut 1 base from V and 1 base from J; bases unmatched to any gene: 3. The CDR3 sequence is 16 residues long. Germline V gives CDR1 MNHNS, CDR2 SASEGT. This CDR3 is CASSEDGQGSNQPQHF. The CDR3 region has the DNA TGTGCCAGCAGTGAAGACGGACAGGGAAGCAATCAGCCCCAGCATTTT.

The gene calls are TRBV6-5 and TRBJ2-7, with a possible D match to TRBD1 (6 bases). In germline, CDR1 is MNHEY, CDR2 SVGAGI. The CDR3 spans 14 residues. Trimming took 6 bases from V and 6 from J, leaving 18 bases between them. The CDR3 bases are TGTGCCAGCAGCAATGGGCCCTACAGGGCCGAGCAGTACTTC. Protein sequence: CASSNGPYRAEQYF.

The chain employs TRBV5-5 and TRBJ1-5, with D tentatively TRBD1 (6 bases). The ends were cut back, 0 bases at V and 6 bases at J, with 10 bases in the middle. Germline V CDR1 and CDR2: SGHKS, YYEKEE (reference sequence). The CDR3 length is 14 residues. The CDR3 DNA is TGTGCCAGCAGCTTGGTAACACAGGGTCAGCCCCAGCATTTT. Translating gives CASSLVTQGQPQHF. The full variable domain, in which reference TRBV5-5 and TRBJ1-5 provide the parts outside the CDR3, is DAGVTQSPTHLIKTRGQQVTLRCSPISGHKSVSWYQQVLGQGPQFIFQYYEKEERGRGNFPDRFSARQFPNYSSELNVNALLLGDSALYLCASSLVTQGQPQHFGDGTRLSIL.

V is TRBV7-8 and J is TRBJ2-7; a weak D match, TRBD1 (5 bases). The CDR3 totals 15 residues. CDR1 and CDR2 from the germline V gene are SGHVS and FQNEAQ. The V and J ends lost 4 bases and 0 bases respectively, with 13 bases between them. The CDR3 DNA is TGTGCCAGCAGCTCCGTCTGGCAGGGCTCCTACGAGCAGTACTTC. The encoded protein is CASSSVWQGSYEQYF. Looking up the rest from reference TRBV7-8 and TRBJ2-7 gives the full variable domain: GAGVSQSPRYKVAKRGQDVALRCDPISGHVSLFWYQQALGQGPEFLTYFQNEAQLDKSGLPSDRFFAERPEGSVSTLKIQRTQQEDSAVYLCASSSVWQGSYEQYFGPGTRLTVT.

The rearrangement joins TRBV5-1 to TRBJ1-1, with TRBD1 as a possible D gene (6 bases). Trimming pared 1 base from V and 1 base from J, leaving 11 bases between. The CDR3 is made up of 15 amino acids. The germline V gene has CDR1 SGHRS and CDR2 YFSETQ. The CDR3, as DNA: TGCGCCAGCAGCTTGAGACCGGGACAGAACACTGAAGCTTTCTTT. It translates to CASSLRPGQNTEAFF.

The table lists this clone with a few counts. V usage is TRBV6-5 and J usage is TRBJ1-4; a weak D match, TRBD1 (6 bases). Trimming took off 7 bases at V and 10 bases at J, with 19 bases between the two ends. This CDR3 contains 14 residues. Germline values: CDR1 MNHEY, CDR2 SVGAGI. CDR3 sequence (DNA): TGTGCCAGCAAACCAACCCAGGGGAATTCAAAACTGTTTTTT. Its protein product is CASKPTQGNSKLFF.

This chain links TRBV19 with TRBJ2-7; TRBD1 is a possible D gene (6 bases). Trimming pared 5 bases from V and 4 bases from J, leaving 9 bases between. CDR1 is LNHDA and CDR2 is SQIVND in the germline V gene (reference sequence). The CDR3 covers 12 residues. CDR3 sequence: CASSARGYEQYF. CDR3 coding DNA: TGTGCCAGTAGTGCCAGGGGTTACGAGCAGTACTTC.

The rearrangement joins TRBV4-1 to TRBJ2-3; 11 nucleotides match TRBD2. Per germline, CDR1 MGHRA and CDR2 YSYEKL. This CDR3 comprises 17 residues. The V segment lost 0 bases and the J segment 6 bases; nucleotides outside the gene matches: 8. The CDR3 is CASSQDDKASGRDTQYF. The CDR3 coding sequence is TGCGCCAGCAGCCAAGATGATAAGGCTAGCGGGAGGGATACGCAGTATTTT.

The chain employs TRBV19 and TRBJ1-1, with TRBD1 identical over 7 bases. V lost 8 bases and J lost 4; bases outside the gene matches: 1. Germline V CDR1 and CDR2: LNHDA, SQIVND (reference sequence). The CDR3 contains 11 residues. The CDR3 DNA is TGTGCCAGTTACAGGGGCACTGAAGCTTTCTTT. It is translated as CASYRGTEAFF.

The CDR3 is CASGRLPTENEQFF. In nucleotides, the CDR3 is TGCGCCAGCGGAAGACTACCCACTGAGAATGAGCAGTTCTTC. The chain uses TRBV4-1 and TRBJ2-1; D may be TRBD2 (5 bases). There are 14 residues in the CDR3. Germline lookup yields CDR1 MGHRA and CDR2 YSYEKL. V was pared by 8 bases and J by 7 bases, with 18 bases between.

This clone was counted between two and nine times. This chain joins TRBV11-2 and TRBJ1-1, with 9 nucleotides matching TRBD1. Germline lookup yields CDR1 SGHAT and CDR2 FQNNGV. The ends lost 3 bases at V and 0 bases at J; junction bases unmatched: 5. The CDR3 covers 16 residues. In DNA form, the CDR3 reads TGTGCCAGCAGCTTTCCCACAGGGGGCTTGAACACTGAAGCTTTCTTT. The encoded protein is CASSFPTGGLNTEAFF.

The chain joins TRBV9 to TRBJ1-3, with TRBD1 as a possible D gene (5 bases). Germline-derived CDR1 and CDR2 are SGDLS and YYNGEE. The CDR3 extends over 17 amino acids. The V end lost 4 bases, the J end lost 3 bases, and 20 bases lay between the germline ends. Here the CDR3 reads CASSPQSGFLGGNTIYF. CDR3 sequence (DNA): TGTGCCAGCAGCCCTCAGTCAGGGTTTCTGGGTGGAAACACCATATATTTT.

The chain carries TRBV6-5 and TRBJ1-5; the D gene is possibly TRBD1 (6 bases). Trimming shortened V by 2 bases and J by 11 bases, and 22 bases separated the two germline ends. Germline V lookup: CDR1 MNHEY, CDR2 SVGAGI. The CDR3 is made up of 16 amino acids. The CDR3 loop is CASSYLPPDRLRAQHF. CDR3 bases: TGTGCCAGCAGTTACCTCCCTCCCGACAGGCTGAGGGCCCAGCATTTT.

The chain recombines TRBV6-5 with TRBJ1-3; no definite D call. The V gene's germline CDR1 is MNHEY and CDR2 SVGAGI. V was pared by 2 bases and J by 8 bases, with 16 bases between. The CDR3 totals 15 residues. The CDR3 spells CASSYDRLREDTIYF. Here the CDR3 DNA reads TGTGCCAGCAGTTACGATAGGCTTAGGGAGGACACCATATATTTT.

The chain recombines TRBV5-1 with TRBJ2-5; 7 nucleotides agree with TRBD2. This CDR3 is 13 amino acids long. Trimming removed 4 bases from V and 5 bases from J; junction bases left unmatched: 5. In germline, CDR1 is SGHRS, CDR2 YFSETQ. The CDR3 DNA reads TGCGCCAGCAGCCTCGCGGGGGTCGAGACCCAGTACTTC. Its translation: CASSLAGVETQYF. Variable domain in full (rest from reference TRBV5-1 and TRBJ2-5): KAGVTQTPRYLIKTRGQQVTLSCSPISGHRSVSWYQQTPGQGLQFLFEYFSETQRNKGNFPGRFSGRQFSNSRSEMNVSTLELGDSALYLCASSLAGVETQYFGPGTRLLVL.

This clone was detected only a few times. The rearrangement joins TRBV28 to TRBJ1-5; D is perhaps TRBD1 (6 bases). The CDR3 spans 16 residues. The V gene's germline CDR1 is MDHEN and CDR2 SYDVKM. The V gene lost 3 bases and the J gene lost 3 bases, with 15 bases spanning the gap. CDR3 loop: CASSFPTGQPNQPQHF. Written as DNA, the CDR3 is TGTGCCAGCAGTTTCCCCACCGGACAGCCCAATCAGCCCCAGCATTTT. Variable domain in full (rest from reference TRBV28 and TRBJ1-5): DVKVTQSSRYLVKRTGEKVFLECVQDMDHENMFWYRQDPGLGLRLIYFSYDVKMKEKGDIPEGYSVSREKKERFSLILESASTNQTSMYLCASSFPTGQPNQPQHFGDGTRLSIL.

The chain uses TRBV28 and TRBJ2-3; 11 nucleotides match TRBD2. This CDR3 is built from 17 residues. Germline trimming cut 6 bases from V and 3 bases from J; bases unmatched to any gene: 11. The germline CDR1 and CDR2 sequences are MDHEN and SYDVKM. CDR3 residues: CASRPAGLAGGTDTQYF. CDR3 nucleotides: TGTGCCAGCAGGCCCGCAGGTCTAGCGGGAGGAACAGATACGCAGTATTTT.

The chain has TRBV18 and TRBJ2-5; tentatively, D is TRBD2 (6 bases). The CDR3 is made up of 15 amino acids. V lost 2 bases, J lost 3 bases, and 13 bases lay in between. Germline CDR1 reads KGHSH; CDR2 reads LQKENI. The CDR3 is CASSPGAGRKETQYF. The CDR3 bases are TGTGCCAGCTCACCAGGAGCGGGCAGAAAAGAGACCCAGTACTTC.

This chain uses TRBV7-8 with TRBJ2-1, with 7 nucleotides matching TRBD2. J gave up 10 bases and V 3 bases, and 15 bases lay outside the gene matches. Per the germline V gene, CDR1 is SGHVS and CDR2 is FQNEAQ. CDR3 length: 16 residues. The CDR3 DNA reads TGTGCCAGCAGCTTCGACCAAGCGGGAAGGATAAGAGAGCAGTTCTTC. Its translation is CASSFDQAGRIREQFF.

The genes are TRBV14 and TRBJ2-7, with TRBD2 matching 9 bases. Germline V gene sequence: CDR1 SGHDN, CDR2 FVKESK. V dropped 6 bases and J dropped 8; count of bases not matched to a gene: 5. This CDR3 region has 12 residues. CDR3 sequence: CASRAGGPQQYF. The CDR3 DNA reads TGTGCCAGCAGGGCGGGAGGGCCCCAGCAGTACTTC.